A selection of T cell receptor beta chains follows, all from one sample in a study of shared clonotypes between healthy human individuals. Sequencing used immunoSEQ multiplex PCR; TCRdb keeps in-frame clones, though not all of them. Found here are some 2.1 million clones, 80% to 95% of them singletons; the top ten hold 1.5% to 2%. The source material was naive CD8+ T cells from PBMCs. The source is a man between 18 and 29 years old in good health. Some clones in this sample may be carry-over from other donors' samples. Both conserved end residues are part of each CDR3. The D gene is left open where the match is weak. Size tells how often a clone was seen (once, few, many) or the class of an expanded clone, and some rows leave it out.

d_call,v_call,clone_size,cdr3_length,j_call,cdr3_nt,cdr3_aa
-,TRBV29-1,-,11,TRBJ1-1,TGCAGTCTTAAGCAGAACACTGAAGCTTTCTTT,CSLKQNTEAFF
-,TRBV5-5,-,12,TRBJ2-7,TGTGCCAGCAGCCCGGTGATCCCCGAGCAGTACTTC,CASSPVIPEQYF
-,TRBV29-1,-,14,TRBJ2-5,TGCAGCGTTCGAGAGCGCACGTACCAAGAGACCCAGTACTTC,CSVRERTYQETQYF
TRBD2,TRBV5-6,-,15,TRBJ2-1,TGTGCCAGCAGCTTGGAGGCTAGCGGGTACAATGAGCAGTTCTTC,CASSLEASGYNEQFF
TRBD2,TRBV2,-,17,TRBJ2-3,TGTGCCAGCAGTGAAATTCCGGGACTAGGGGGCACAGATACGCAGTATTTT,CASSEIPGLGGTDTQYF
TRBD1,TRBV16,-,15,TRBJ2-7,TGTGCCAGCAGCCAACTGCCAGGGGGCTACTACGAGCAGTACTTC,CASSQLPGGYYEQYF
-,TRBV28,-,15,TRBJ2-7,TGTGCCAGCAGACCGGTGCTTCCCAGCTCCTACGAGCAGTACTTC,CASRPVLPSSYEQYF
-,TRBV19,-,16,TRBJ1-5,TGTGCCAGTAGTATAGATCTCGAGGGAGTCAATCAGCCCCAGCATTTT,CASSIDLEGVNQPQHF
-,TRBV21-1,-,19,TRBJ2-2,TGTGCCAGCAGCAAAGGTCAACTAGCCAATAGAGCGAACACCGGGGAGCTGTTTTTT,CASSKGQLANRANTGELFF
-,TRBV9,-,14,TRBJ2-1,TGTGCCAGCAGCGTAGACCCCTCCTACAATGAGCAGTTCTTC,CASSVDPSYNEQFF
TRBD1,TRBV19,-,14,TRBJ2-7,TGTGCCAGTACGTTGACAGGGGAGACCTACGAGCAGTACTTC,CASTLTGETYEQYF
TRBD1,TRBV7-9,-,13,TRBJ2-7,TGTGCCAGCAGTTTGACAGGGGTCTACGAGCAGTACTTC,CASSLTGVYEQYF
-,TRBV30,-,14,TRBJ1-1,TGTGCCTGGAGTGGGTTTGCGAGACGGACTGAAGCTTTCTTT,CAWSGFARRTEAFF
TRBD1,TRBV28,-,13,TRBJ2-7,TGTGCCAGCAGTCCCAGGGACAGTTACGAGCAGTACTTC,CASSPRDSYEQYF
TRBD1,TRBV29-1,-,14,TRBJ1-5,TGCAGCGTGAGGGACAGCCCTAACAATCAGCCCCAGCATTTT,CSVRDSPNNQPQHF
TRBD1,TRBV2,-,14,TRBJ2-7,TGTGCCAGCAGTCCCGGGACAGGGATCTACGAGCAGTACTTC,CASSPGTGIYEQYF
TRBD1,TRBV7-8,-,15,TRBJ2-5,TGTGCCAGCAGCTTCGAGGACAGGGAATGGGAGACCCAGTACTTC,CASSFEDREWETQYF
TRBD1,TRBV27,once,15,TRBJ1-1,TGTGCCAGCAGTCCCTGGACAGGTCAGAACACTGAAGCTTTCTTT,CASSPWTGQNTEAFF
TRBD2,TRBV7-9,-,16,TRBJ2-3,TGTGCCAGCAGCCGCGGGACTAGCGGGAAGGCAGATACGCAGTATTTT,CASSRGTSGKADTQYF
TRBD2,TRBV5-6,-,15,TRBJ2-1,TGTGCCAGCAGCCCGGGACTAGCGGAGAACAATGAGCAGTTCTTC,CASSPGLAENNEQFF
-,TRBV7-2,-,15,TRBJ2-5,TGTGCCAGCAGCTCGCCCTACAGGGCGTGGGAGACCCAGTACTTC,CASSSPYRAWETQYF
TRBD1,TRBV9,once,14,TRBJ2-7,TGTGCCAGCAGCCCACGGGACAGTTCCTACGAGCAGTACTTC,CASSPRDSSYEQYF
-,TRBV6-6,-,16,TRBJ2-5,TGTGCCAGCAGTTACCCGGGACGGACCGGGCGAGAGACCCAGTACTTC,CASSYPGRTGRETQYF